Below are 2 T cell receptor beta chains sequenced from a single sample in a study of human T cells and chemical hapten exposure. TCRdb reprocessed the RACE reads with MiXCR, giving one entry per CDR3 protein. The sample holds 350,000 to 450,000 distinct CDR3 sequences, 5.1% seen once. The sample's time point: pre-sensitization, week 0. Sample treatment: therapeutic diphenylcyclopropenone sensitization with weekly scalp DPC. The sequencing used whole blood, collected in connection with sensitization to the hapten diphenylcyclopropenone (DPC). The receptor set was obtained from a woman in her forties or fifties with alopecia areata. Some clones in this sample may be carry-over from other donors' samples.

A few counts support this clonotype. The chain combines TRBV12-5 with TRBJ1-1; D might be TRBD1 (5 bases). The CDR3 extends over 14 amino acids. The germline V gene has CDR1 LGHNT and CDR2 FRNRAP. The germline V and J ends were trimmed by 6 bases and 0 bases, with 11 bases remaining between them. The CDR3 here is CASGGEGMNTEAFF. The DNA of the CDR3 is TGTGCTAGTGGCGGGGAGGGGATGAACACTGAAGCTTTCTTT.

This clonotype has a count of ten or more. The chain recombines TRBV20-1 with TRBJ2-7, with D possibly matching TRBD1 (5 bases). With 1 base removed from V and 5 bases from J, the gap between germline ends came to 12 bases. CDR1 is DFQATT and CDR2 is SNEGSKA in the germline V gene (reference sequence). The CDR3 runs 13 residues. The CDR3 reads CSARVPGLDEQYF. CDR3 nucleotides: TGCAGTGCTAGAGTTCCAGGGTTGGACGAGCAGTACTTC.